The sequence of this T cell receptor (beta chain) was determined in a study of blood T cell repertoires in COVID-19. TCRdb's table, derived via immunoSEQ multiplex PCR, lists solely in-frame clones and lacks some. In the table there are approximately 290,000 clones, approximately 86% of which are singletons. V lost 0 bases to trimming and J lost 8 bases; unmatched junction nucleotides: 7. The CDR3 is 16 residues long. The V gene's germline CDR1 is SGDLS and CDR2 YYNGEE. This clone was observed a single time. This chain joins TRBV9 and TRBJ2-1, with 11 bases lining up with TRBD2. Source material: peripheral blood. The receptor was isolated from a man aged 18 to 29 with active or convalescent COVID-19. The CDR3 DNA follows: TGTGCCAGCAGCGTAGCCGTAGCGGGAGGGCTTTATGAGCAGTTCTTC. This sequence encodes CASSVAVAGGLYEQFF.